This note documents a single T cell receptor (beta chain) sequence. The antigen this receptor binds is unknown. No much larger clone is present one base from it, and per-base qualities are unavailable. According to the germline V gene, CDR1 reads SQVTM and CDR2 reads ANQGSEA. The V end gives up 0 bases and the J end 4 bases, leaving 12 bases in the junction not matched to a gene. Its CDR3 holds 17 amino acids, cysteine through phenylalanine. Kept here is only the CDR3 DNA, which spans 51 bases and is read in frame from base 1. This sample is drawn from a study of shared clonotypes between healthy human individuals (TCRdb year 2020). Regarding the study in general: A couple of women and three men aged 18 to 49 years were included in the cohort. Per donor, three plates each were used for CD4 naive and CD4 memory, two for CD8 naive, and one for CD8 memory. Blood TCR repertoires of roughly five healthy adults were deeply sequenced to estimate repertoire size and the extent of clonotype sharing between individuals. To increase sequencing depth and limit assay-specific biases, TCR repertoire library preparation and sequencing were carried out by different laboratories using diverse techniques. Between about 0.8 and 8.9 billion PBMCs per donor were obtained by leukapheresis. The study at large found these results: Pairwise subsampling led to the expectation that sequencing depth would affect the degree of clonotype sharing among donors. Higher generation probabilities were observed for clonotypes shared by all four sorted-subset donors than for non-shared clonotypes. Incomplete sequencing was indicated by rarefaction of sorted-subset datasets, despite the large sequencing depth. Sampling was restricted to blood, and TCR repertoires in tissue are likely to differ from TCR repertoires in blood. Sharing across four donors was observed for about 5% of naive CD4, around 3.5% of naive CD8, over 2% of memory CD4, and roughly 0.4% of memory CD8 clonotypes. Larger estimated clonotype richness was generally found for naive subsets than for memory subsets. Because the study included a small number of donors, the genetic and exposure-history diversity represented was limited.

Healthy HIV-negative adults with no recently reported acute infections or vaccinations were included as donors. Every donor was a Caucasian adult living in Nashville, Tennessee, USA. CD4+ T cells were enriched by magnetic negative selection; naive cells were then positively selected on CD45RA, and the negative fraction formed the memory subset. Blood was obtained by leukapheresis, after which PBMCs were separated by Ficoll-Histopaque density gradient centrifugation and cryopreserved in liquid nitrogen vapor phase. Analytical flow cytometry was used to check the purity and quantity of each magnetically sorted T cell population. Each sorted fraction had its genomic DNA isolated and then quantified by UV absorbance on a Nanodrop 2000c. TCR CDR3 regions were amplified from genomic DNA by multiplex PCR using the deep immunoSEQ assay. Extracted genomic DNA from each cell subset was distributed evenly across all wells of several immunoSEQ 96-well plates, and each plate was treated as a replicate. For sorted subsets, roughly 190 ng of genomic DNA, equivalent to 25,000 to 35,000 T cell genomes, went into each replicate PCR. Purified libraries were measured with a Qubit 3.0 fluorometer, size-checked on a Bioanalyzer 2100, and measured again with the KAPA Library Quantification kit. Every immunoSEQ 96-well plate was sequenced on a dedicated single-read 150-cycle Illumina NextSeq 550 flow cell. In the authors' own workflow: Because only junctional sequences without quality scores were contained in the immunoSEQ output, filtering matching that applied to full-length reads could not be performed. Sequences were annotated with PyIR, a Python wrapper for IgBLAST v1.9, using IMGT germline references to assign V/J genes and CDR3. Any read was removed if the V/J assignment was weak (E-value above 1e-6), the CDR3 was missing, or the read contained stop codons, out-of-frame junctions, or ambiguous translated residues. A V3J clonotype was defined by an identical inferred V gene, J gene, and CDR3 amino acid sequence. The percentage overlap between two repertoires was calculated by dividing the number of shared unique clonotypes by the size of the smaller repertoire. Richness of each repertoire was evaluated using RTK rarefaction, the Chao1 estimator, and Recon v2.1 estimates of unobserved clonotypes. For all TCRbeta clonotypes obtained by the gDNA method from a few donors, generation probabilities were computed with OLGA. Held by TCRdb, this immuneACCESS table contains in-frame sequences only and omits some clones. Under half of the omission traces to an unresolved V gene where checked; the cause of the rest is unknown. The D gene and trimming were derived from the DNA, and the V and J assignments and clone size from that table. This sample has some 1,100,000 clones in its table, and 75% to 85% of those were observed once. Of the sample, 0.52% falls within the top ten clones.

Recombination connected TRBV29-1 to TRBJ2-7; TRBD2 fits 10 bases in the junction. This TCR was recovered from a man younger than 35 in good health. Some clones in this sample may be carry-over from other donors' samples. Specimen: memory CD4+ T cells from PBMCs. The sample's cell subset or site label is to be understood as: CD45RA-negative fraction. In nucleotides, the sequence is TGCAGCGTTGAAGAACCCGGTCATGATAGCGGGAGGTACGAGCAGTACTTC. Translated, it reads CSVEEPGHDSGRYEQYF.